This T cell receptor (beta chain) was recovered during a study of CD8 T cells in Susac syndrome. In the study overall: At the time their blood was drawn, patients with Susac syndrome were either therapy-naive, on corticosteroids (with some of them also receiving intravenous immunoglobulin), or on intravenous immunoglobulin alone.

This CDR3 region has 15 residues. Germline lookup yields CDR1 LGHDT and CDR2 YNNKEL (reference sequence). Losses at the gene ends were 1 base for V and 2 bases for J; bases not matched to a gene: 4. cDNA came from roughly 0.53 to 1 ug RNA primed by random hexamers. TCRdb re-called the immunoSEQ multiplex PCR reads with MiXCR, one entry per CDR3 protein. The data show under 85,000 distinct CDR3 sequences, approximately 94% seen once. A note on this clonotype: Its antigen remains unidentified.

Study outcomes and limitations: It was in TEMRA cells and active patients that Susac CD8+ clonal expansion peaked.

The authors sequenced TCR beta from blood CD8+ and CD4+ T cells. This chain joins TRBV3-1 and TRBJ1-2, with 7 bases matching TRBD1. This TCR came from a human donor with Susac syndrome. The material sequenced was CD8+ T cells from PBMCs. CDR3 in amino acids: CASSQGPGQNYGYTF. CDR3 nucleotide sequence: TGTGCCAGCAGCCAAGGGCCGGGACAGAACTATGGCTACACCTTC.